Listed below are T cell receptor beta chains from one sample, sequenced in a study of cytomegalovirus exposure and HLA in healthy donors. Only in-frame clones appear in the TCRdb table, and some are missing; sequencing was by immunoSEQ multiplex PCR. The sample has 200,000 to 250,000 clones, roughly four fifths seen once. The material sequenced was PBMCs. These receptors all come from a woman aged 50 to 65 in good health and CMV-seropositive. Both conserved end residues are part of each CDR3. The D gene is left open where the match is weak. Rows may omit the clone size; those that give it use once, few, many or a size class.

size: once; D: TRBD2; V: TRBV9; J: TRBJ2-2; DNA: TGTGCCAGCAGCGCCATGACTTTTAGCGGGGGGGCCCAAACCGGGGAGCTGTTTTTT; CDR3: CASSAMTFSGGAQTGELFF
size: few; D: TRBD1; V: TRBV6-6; J: TRBJ1-5; DNA: TGTGCCAGCAGTGACAGGGACCCTCAGCCCCAGCATTTT; CDR3: CASSDRDPQPQHF
size: .; D: TRBD1; V: TRBV27; J: TRBJ1-2; DNA: TGTGCCAGCAGTTTCACACCTGGGACAGGGCCTCTATTCTATGGCTACACCTTC; CDR3: CASSFTPGTGPLFYGYTF
size: .; D: .; V: TRBV15; J: TRBJ2-3; DNA: TGTGCCACCGGACGGGACTTTAGCACAGATACGCAGTATTTT; CDR3: CATGRDFSTDTQYF
size: once; D: .; V: TRBV11-2; J: TRBJ1-2; DNA: TGTGCCAGCAGCTTAGGGCAGTACTATGGCTACACCTTC; CDR3: CASSLGQYYGYTF
size: .; D: TRBD1; V: TRBV6-1; J: TRBJ1-2; DNA: TGTGCCAGCAGTGTGGTGACAGGGTATGGCTACACCTTC; CDR3: CASSVVTGYGYTF
size: few; D: .; V: TRBV28; J: TRBJ1-1; DNA: TGTGCCAGCAGTTTCCGGGAGATGAACACTGAAGCTTTCTTT; CDR3: CASSFREMNTEAFF
size: .; D: .; V: TRBV19; J: TRBJ2-2; DNA: TGTGCCAGTAGTATAGATCGGGGAACCGGGGAGCTGTTTTTT; CDR3: CASSIDRGTGELFF
size: .; D: .; V: TRBV6-1; J: TRBJ1-5; DNA: TGTGCCAGCACTATCCGGGCTTGGGGGGAACCCCAGCATTTT; CDR3: CASTIRAWGEPQHF
size: .; D: .; V: TRBV19; J: TRBJ2-1; DNA: TGTGCCAGTAGTATAGATTACTCGGCAGGGGCTAACAATGAGCAGTTCTTC; CDR3: CASSIDYSAGANNEQFF
size: .; D: TRBD1; V: TRBV28; J: TRBJ2-5; DNA: TGTGCCAGCACCCCACAGCTCGGGACAGCAGAGACCCAGTACTTC; CDR3: CASTPQLGTAETQYF
size: .; D: .; V: TRBV5-6; J: TRBJ1-1; DNA: TGTGCCAGCAGCGCATCCCCCGTCGGGAACACTGAAGCTTTCTTT; CDR3: CASSASPVGNTEAFF
size: .; D: .; V: TRBV28; J: TRBJ1-1; DNA: TGTGCCAGCAGTGTACAGGGCCCCCAGATAGCTTTCTTT; CDR3: CASSVQGPQIAFF
size: .; D: .; V: TRBV19; J: TRBJ1-2; DNA: TGTGCCAGTAGTCAACAGGGAGTTTACTATGGCTACACCTTC; CDR3: CASSQQGVYYGYTF
size: .; D: .; V: TRBV28; J: TRBJ1-1; DNA: TGTGCCAGCAGTATCCTACAGGGCACGGCTGAAGCTTTCTTT; CDR3: CASSILQGTAEAFF
size: .; D: TRBD1; V: TRBV11-3; J: TRBJ1-5; DNA: TGTGCCATCAGGGGGCGGGAGGAAAGCAATCAGCCCCAGCATTTT; CDR3: CAIRGREESNQPQHF
size: .; D: TRBD1; V: TRBV6-5; J: TRBJ1-1; DNA: TGTGCCAGCAGCGGGGACAGGGGGGGGACTGAAGCTTTCTTT; CDR3: CASSGDRGGTEAFF
size: .; D: TRBD1; V: TRBV18; J: TRBJ1-2; DNA: TGTGCCAGCTCATTAGGACAGGTTCGCGGCTACACCTTC; CDR3: CASSLGQVRGYTF
size: .; D: TRBD2; V: TRBV7-6; J: TRBJ2-7; DNA: TGTGCCAGCAGCTTGACTAGCGGCTCCTACGAGCAGTACTTC; CDR3: CASSLTSGSYEQYF
size: .; D: TRBD1; V: TRBV30; J: TRBJ2-5; DNA: TGTGCCTGGAGTGAGGGGGCCGCCAAAGAGACCCAGTACTTC; CDR3: CAWSEGAAKETQYF